Below are 4 T cell receptor beta chains sequenced from a single sample in a study of T cells after yellow fever vaccination. MiXCR, run by TCRdb on the 5' RACE reads, gives a single entry per CDR3 protein. Among a few hundred thousand distinct CDR3 sequences, around a sixth were seen once, and the ten largest hold roughly a sixth. The specimen was PBMCs, collected before the yellow fever booster vaccination. The receptors stem from a young man who received the YFV17D yellow fever vaccine.

This clonotype was picked up a small number of times. The rearrangement uses TRBV12-3 or TRBV12-4 and TRBJ2-2, with D perhaps matching TRBD1 (5 bases). The length of the CDR3 is 16 residues. V dropped 7 bases and J dropped 2 bases, with 17 bases sitting between them. In DNA, the CDR3 is TGTGCCAGCACCCCCAGTTCCAGGGTTAACACCGGGGAGCTGTTTTTT. As protein: CASTPSSRVNTGELFF.

The chain has TRBV29-1 and TRBJ2-5; D might be TRBD1 or TRBD2, each matching 6 bases. CDR1 is SQVTM and CDR2 is ANQGSEA in the germline V gene. The V end was cut by 7 bases, the J end by 1 base, with 13 bases between. The CDR3 consists of 13 residues. In DNA form, the CDR3 reads TGCAGCGCCGAGGGGGGAACCCAAGAGACCCAGTACTTC. This codes for CSAEGGTQETQYF.

This clonotype showed up just a few times. The chain employs TRBV18 and TRBJ1-6; unclear D gene. V shed 4 bases and J shed 5 bases, with 12 bases lying between them. From germline, CDR1 is KGHSH and CDR2 LQKENI. The CDR3 is 15 residues long. The CDR3 nucleotides read TGTGCCAGCTCACAGTCCGGGGTTGATAATTCACCCCTCCACTTT. It encodes CASSQSGVDNSPLHF.

This clonotype occurred many times. V is TRBV5-6 and J is TRBJ2-7, with a tentative D call TRBD1 (5 bases). The CDR3 totals 15 residues. Trimming took off 4 bases at V and 3 bases at J, with 17 bases between the two ends. Germline CDR1 SGHDT, CDR2 YYEEEE. CDR3 bases: TGTGCCAGCAGCCGGAACAGGAACCCTGTCTACGAGCAGTACTTC. Protein product: CASSRNRNPVYEQYF.